These 16 T cell receptor beta chains came from one sample sequenced in a study of early T cells in non-severe SARS-CoV-2 infection. TCRdb used MiXCR to reprocess the 5' RACE reads, holding one entry per CDR3 protein. Seen here are roughly 93,000 distinct CDR3 sequences, 14% to 15% observed once, and the top ten hold just under 0.6%. The source material was whole blood. The receptors here all came from an adult who was a healthcare worker with PCR-confirmed SARS-CoV-2 infection or an uninfected control (not recorded which).

This clonotype was counted at least ten times. This rearrangement joins TRBV6-1 to TRBJ2-7; no clear D gene. Trimming shortened V by 3 bases and J by 3 bases, and 6 bases separated the two germline ends. This CDR3 has 12 residues. Germline V gene data show CDR1 as MNHNS and CDR2 as SASEGT. CDR3 sequence reads: CASSDNSYEQYV. The CDR3 coding sequence is TGTGCCAGCAGTGATAATAGCTACGAGCAGTACGTC.

This clonotype was found a few times. V and J are TRBV2 and TRBJ1-2; no clear D gene. The CDR3 loop spans 13 amino acids. Trimming removed 7 bases at V and 4 bases at J, with 13 bases between. Germline-derived CDR1 and CDR2 are SNHLY and FYNNEI. The CDR3, as DNA: TGTGCCAGCATGAGGGAAGGGCCCTATGGCTACACCTTC. This codes for CASMREGPYGYTF. The full variable domain, with the rest looked up from reference TRBV2 and TRBJ1-2, is EPEVTQTPSHQVTQMGQEVILRCVPISNHLYFYWYRQILGQKVEFLVSFYNNEISEKSEIFDDQFSVERPDGSNFTLKIRSTKLEDSAMYFCASMREGPYGYTFGSGTRLTVV.

This clonotype occurred a few times. The DNA of the CDR3 is TGCAGTGTTTCAAGGGGGGCCTATGGCTACACCTTC. Translated, it gives CSVSRGAYGYTF. The chain has TRBV20-1 and TRBJ1-2; the D gene is possibly TRBD1 (6 bases). CDR3 length equals 12 residues. Germline V lookup: CDR1 DFQATT, CDR2 SNEGSKA (reference sequence). Trimming stripped 7 bases from V and 4 bases from J, with 13 bases between.

This clonotype was recorded many times. The chain employs TRBV20-1 and TRBJ1-6, with D possibly matching TRBD1 (5 bases). The germline CDR1 and CDR2 sequences are DFQATT and SNEGSKA (reference sequence). The V end was cut by 0 bases, the J end by 7 bases, with 16 bases between. CDR3 length: 16 amino acids. The CDR3 reads CSARDVGGPSNSPLHF. The DNA for the CDR3 is TGCAGTGCTAGAGATGTCGGGGGACCCTCCAATTCACCCCTCCACTTT.

This sequence joins TRBV18 and TRBJ1-2, with D hard to call. The V and J ends lost 8 bases and 9 bases respectively, with 13 bases between them. The CDR3 has 11 amino acids. Germline loops: CDR1 KGHSH, CDR2 LQKENI. CDR3 coding DNA: TGTGCCAGCGCAACGGGCGATAGCTACACCTTC. Its translation: CASATGDSYTF.

The rearrangement joins TRBV7-2 to TRBJ2-5; 7 bases align to TRBD1. Unmatched junction bases numbered 9, after V lost 6 bases and J lost 2 bases. The germline V gene encodes CDR1 SGHTA and CDR2 FQGNSA. This CDR3 has 15 residues. The CDR3 loop is CASSLPGQMQETQYF. DNA for the CDR3: TGTGCCAGCAGTCTTCCGGGACAGATGCAAGAGACCCAGTACTTC.

This clonotype has only one observation. The chain is built from TRBV29-1 and TRBJ2-1; unclear D gene. CDR3 length equals 10 residues. Germline V lookup: CDR1 SQVTM, CDR2 ANQGSEA. Trimming took 5 bases from V and 9 from J, leaving 8 bases between them. CDR3 sequence: CSVSDAEQFF. The CDR3 bases are TGCAGCGTTTCAGATGCTGAGCAGTTCTTC.

This clonotype was counted many times. The J gene is TRBJ2-1, the V gene TRBV18, with D hard to call. The ends were cut back, 5 bases at V and 0 bases at J, with 11 bases in the middle. CDR3 length equals 15 residues. Germline values: CDR1 KGHSH, CDR2 LQKENI. CDR3 DNA sequence: TGTGCCAGCTCAGACGATAGGAGCTCCTACAATGAGCAGTTCTTC. As protein: CASSDDRSSYNEQFF.

The sample holds many counts of this clonotype. This sequence joins TRBV20-1 and TRBJ2-1, with D possibly matching TRBD1 (5 bases). The V end was cut by 1 base, the J end by 3 bases, with 13 bases between. This CDR3 contains 15 residues. CDR1 is DFQATT and CDR2 is SNEGSKA in the germline V gene (reference sequence). CDR3 protein: CSARVVRGIYNEQFF. The DNA for the CDR3 is TGCAGTGCTAGAGTAGTTAGGGGTATCTACAATGAGCAGTTCTTC.

V is TRBV5-6 and J is TRBJ2-7, with no clear D. V dropped 2 bases and J dropped 2 bases, with 14 bases sitting between them. The CDR3 extends over 15 amino acids. Per the germline V gene, CDR1 is SGHDT and CDR2 is YYEEEE. The CDR3 nucleotides are TGTGCCAGCAGCTTCTTTTTAGCCGTCGCCTACGAGCAGTACGTC. Amino acid sequence: CASSFFLAVAYEQYV.

The J gene is TRBJ2-7, the V gene TRBV4-2, with no clear D. Germline loops: CDR1 LGHNA, CDR2 YNFKEQ. V lost 1 base and J 0 bases, leaving 16 bases between the germline ends. The CDR3 spans 17 residues. The CDR3 DNA follows: TGTGCCAGCAGCCAAGTATTGTGGCCCACAAGCTCCTACGAGCAGTACGTC. Protein sequence: CASSQVLWPTSSYEQYV.

This clonotype was seen a few times. The chain couples TRBV27 to TRBJ1-2, with a tentative D call TRBD1 (5 bases). Trimming cost V 5 bases and J 3 bases, with 13 bases left between them. Germline-derived CDR1 and CDR2 are MNHEY and SMNVEV (reference sequence). CDR3 length equals 14 residues. The CDR3 here is CASSPRGLYYGYTF. The CDR3 DNA sequence: TGTGCCAGCAGTCCGAGGGGTCTCTACTATGGCTACACCTTC.

This clonotype was found a few times. J is TRBJ1-2 and V is TRBV7-2, with a tentative D call TRBD1 (5 bases). The germline CDR1 and CDR2 sequences are SGHTA and FQGNSA. The CDR3 is 13 residues long. Trimming left V 1 base short and J 7 bases short, with 10 bases between. The CDR3 reads CASSLEAGFGYTF. The CDR3 coding sequence is TGTGCCAGCAGCTTAGAGGCAGGGTTTGGCTACACCTTC.

The V and J genes are TRBV10-2 and TRBJ1-1, with D maybe TRBD1 (6 bases). CDR3 length: 14 residues. Germline V gene data show CDR1 as WSHSY and CDR2 as SAAADI. V was shortened by 10 bases and J by 3 bases, with 18 bases between the two germline ends. The CDR3 DNA follows: TGCGCCACCCTTGGGGCAGGGGAGTACACTGAAGCTTTCTTT. Amino acid sequence: CATLGAGEYTEAFF.

This clonotype was recorded a few times. V usage is TRBV12-3 or TRBV12-4 and J usage is TRBJ2-2; 8 bases map to TRBD2. There are 16 residues in the CDR3. The V segment lost 4 bases and the J segment 8 bases; nucleotides outside the gene matches: 12. The CDR3 spells CASSSAGAGDIGELFF. The CDR3 coding sequence is TGTGCCAGCAGTTCAGCGGGGGCAGGGGATATAGGGGAGCTGTTTTTT.

The sample holds a few counts of this clonotype. The chain recombines TRBV30 with TRBJ2-5; D is unresolved. Per germline, CDR1 GTSNPN and CDR2 SVGIG (reference sequence). This CDR3 contains 12 residues. V gave up 2 bases and J gave up 3 bases, with 7 bases separating them. For the CDR3, the DNA is TGTGCCTGGAGTCTAGGAGAAGAGACCCAGTACTTC. Its translation: CAWSLGEETQYF.